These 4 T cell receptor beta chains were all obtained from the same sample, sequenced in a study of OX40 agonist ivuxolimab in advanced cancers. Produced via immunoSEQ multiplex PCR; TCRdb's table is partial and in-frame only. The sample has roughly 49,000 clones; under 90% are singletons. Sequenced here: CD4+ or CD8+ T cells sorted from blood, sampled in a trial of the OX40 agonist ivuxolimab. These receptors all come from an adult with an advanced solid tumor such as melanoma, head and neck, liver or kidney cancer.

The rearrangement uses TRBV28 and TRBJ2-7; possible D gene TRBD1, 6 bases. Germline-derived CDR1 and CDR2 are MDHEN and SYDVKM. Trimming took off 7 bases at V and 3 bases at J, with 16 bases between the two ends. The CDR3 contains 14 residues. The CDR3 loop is CASTTLGARYEQYF. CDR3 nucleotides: TGTGCCAGCACTACACTGGGGGCCCGCTACGAGCAGTACTTC. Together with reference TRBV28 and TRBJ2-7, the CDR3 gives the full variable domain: DVKVTQSSRYLVKRTGEKVFLECVQDMDHENMFWYRQDPGLGLRLIYFSYDVKMKEKGDIPEGYSVSREKKERFSLILESASTNQTSMYLCASTTLGARYEQYFGPGTRLTVT.

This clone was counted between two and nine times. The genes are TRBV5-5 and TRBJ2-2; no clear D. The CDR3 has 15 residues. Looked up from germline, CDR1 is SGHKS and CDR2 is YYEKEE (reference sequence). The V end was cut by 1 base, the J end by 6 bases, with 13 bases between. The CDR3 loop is CASSLPGAIAGELFF. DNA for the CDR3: TGTGCCAGCAGCTTGCCTGGCGCCATCGCCGGGGAGCTGTTTTTT.

CDR3 nucleotide sequence: TGTGCCATCAGCGTCGTCCTGGGGGAAAAACTGTTTTTT. It encodes CAISVVLGEKLFF. V gene TRBV10-3 combines with J gene TRBJ1-4; no firm D call. There are 13 residues in the CDR3. Per germline, CDR1 ENHRY and CDR2 SYGVKD. Trimming removed 6 bases from V and 8 bases from J, with 13 bases in between.

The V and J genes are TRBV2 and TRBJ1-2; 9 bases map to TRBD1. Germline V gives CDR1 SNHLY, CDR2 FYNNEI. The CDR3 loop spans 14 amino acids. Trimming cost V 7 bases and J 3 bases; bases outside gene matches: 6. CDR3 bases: TGTGCCAGCACCCAACAGGGGGCCTACTATGGCTACACCTTC. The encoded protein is CASTQQGAYYGYTF.